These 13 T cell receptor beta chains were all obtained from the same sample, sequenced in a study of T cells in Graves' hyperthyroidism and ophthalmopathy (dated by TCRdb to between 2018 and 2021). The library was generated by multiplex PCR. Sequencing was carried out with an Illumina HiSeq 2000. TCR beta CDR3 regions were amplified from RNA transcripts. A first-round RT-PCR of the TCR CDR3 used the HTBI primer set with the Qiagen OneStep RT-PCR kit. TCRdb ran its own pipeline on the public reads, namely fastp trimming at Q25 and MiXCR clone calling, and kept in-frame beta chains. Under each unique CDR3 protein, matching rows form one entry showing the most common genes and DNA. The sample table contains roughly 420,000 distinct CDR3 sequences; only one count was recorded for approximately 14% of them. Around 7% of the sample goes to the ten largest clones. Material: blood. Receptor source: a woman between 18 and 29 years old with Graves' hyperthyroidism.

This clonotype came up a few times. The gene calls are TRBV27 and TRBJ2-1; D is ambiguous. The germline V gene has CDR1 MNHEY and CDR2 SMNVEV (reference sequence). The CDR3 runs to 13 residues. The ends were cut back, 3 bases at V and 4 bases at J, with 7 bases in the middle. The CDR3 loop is CASSFMRYNEQFF. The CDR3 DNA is TGTGCCAGCAGTTTTATGCGGTACAATGAGCAGTTCTTC.

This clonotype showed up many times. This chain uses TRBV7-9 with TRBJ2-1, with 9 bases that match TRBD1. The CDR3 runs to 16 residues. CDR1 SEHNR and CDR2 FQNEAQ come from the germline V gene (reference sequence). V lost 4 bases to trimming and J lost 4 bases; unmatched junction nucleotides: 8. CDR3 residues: CASSSRTGEEYNEQFF. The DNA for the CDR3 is TGTGCCAGCAGCTCTAGGACAGGGGAAGAGTACAATGAGCAGTTCTTC.

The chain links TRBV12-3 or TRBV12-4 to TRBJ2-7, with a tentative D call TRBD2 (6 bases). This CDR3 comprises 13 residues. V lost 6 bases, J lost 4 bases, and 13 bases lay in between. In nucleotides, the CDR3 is TGTGCCAGCAGCGAGGAGCGGGTTTACGAGCAGTACTTC. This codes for CASSEERVYEQYF.

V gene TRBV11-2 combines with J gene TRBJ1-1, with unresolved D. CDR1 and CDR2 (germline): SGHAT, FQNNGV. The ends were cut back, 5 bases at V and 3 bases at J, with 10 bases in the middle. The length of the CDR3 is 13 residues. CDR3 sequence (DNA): TGTGCCAGCAGCCTAACAGAAGACACTGAAGCTTTCTTT. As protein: CASSLTEDTEAFF. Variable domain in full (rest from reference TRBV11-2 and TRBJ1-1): EAGVAQSPRYKIIEKRQSVAFWCNPISGHATLYWYQQILGQGPKLLIQFQNNGVVDDSQLPKDRFSAERLKGVDSTLKIQPAKLEDSAVYLCASSLTEDTEAFFGQGTRLTVV.

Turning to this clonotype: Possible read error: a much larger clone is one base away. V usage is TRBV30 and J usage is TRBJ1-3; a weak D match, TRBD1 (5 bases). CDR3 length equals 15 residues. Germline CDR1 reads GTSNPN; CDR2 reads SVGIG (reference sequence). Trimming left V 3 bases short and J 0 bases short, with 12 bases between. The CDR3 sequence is CAWRAGPASGNTIYF. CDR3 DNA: TGTGCCTGGAGAGCGGGGCCGGCCTCTGGAAACACCATATATTTT. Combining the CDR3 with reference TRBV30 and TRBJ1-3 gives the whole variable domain SQTIHQWPATLVQPVGSPLSLECTVEGTSNPNLYWYRQAAGRGLQLLFYSVGIGQISSEVPQNLSASRPQDRQFILSSKKLLLSDSGFYLCAWRAGPASGNTIYFGEGSWLTVV.

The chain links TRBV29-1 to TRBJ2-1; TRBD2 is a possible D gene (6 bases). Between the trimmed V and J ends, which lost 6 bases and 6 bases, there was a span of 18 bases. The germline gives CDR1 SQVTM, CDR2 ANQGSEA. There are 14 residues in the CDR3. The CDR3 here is CSVTEYGGSNEQFF. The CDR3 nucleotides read TGCAGCGTCACCGAGTACGGGGGTAGCAATGAGCAGTTCTTC.

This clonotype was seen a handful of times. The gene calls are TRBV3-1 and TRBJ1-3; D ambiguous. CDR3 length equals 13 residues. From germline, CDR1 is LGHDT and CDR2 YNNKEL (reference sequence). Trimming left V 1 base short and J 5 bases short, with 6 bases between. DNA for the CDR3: TGTGCCAGCAGCCAAGGTGAGAGAAACACCATATATTTT. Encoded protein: CASSQGERNTIYF.

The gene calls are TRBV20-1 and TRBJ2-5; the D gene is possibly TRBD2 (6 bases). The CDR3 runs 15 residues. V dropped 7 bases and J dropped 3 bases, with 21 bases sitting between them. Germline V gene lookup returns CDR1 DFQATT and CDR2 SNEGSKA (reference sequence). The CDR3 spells CSVLGHGIAEETQYF. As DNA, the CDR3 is TGCAGTGTCCTAGGTCATGGGATAGCGGAAGAGACCCAGTACTTC.

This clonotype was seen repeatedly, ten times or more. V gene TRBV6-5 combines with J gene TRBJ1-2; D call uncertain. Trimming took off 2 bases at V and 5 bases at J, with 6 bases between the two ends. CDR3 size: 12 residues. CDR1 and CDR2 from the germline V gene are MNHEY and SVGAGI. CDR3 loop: CASSYGAYGYTF. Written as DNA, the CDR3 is TGTGCCAGCAGTTACGGAGCTTATGGCTACACCTTC.

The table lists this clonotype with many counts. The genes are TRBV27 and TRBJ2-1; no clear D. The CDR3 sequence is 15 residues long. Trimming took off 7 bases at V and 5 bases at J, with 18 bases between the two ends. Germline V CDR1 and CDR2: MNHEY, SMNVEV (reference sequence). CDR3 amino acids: CASTPAGGGNNEQFF. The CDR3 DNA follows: TGTGCCAGCACCCCCGCCGGCGGCGGCAACAATGAGCAGTTCTTC.

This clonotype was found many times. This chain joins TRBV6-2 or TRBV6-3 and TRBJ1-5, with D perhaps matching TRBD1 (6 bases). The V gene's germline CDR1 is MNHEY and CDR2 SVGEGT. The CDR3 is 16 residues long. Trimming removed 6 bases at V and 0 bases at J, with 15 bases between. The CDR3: CASSRHRVPSNQPQHF. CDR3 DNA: TGTGCCAGCAGCCGACACAGGGTACCTAGCAATCAGCCCCAGCATTTT.

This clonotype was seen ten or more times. CDR3 amino acids: CASSSRQGAENTEAFF. The CDR3 nucleotides read TGCGCCAGCAGCTCCCGACAGGGGGCCGAGAACACTGAAGCTTTCTTT. This chain uses TRBV5-1 with TRBJ1-1; 10 bases map to TRBD1. Germline V gene sequence: CDR1 SGHRS, CDR2 YFSETQ. CDR3 length equals 16 residues. V lost 3 bases, J lost 1 base, and 6 bases stayed unmatched.

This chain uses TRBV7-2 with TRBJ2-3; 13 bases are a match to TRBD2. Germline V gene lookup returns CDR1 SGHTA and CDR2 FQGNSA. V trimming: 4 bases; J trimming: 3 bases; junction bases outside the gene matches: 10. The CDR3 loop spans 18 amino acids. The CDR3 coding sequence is TGTGCCAGCAGCTATACTAGCGGGGGGGCTGGGGGGACAGATACGCAGTATTTT. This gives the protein CASSYTSGGAGGTDTQYF.